This T cell receptor beta chain was obtained from a study of blood T cell repertoires in COVID-19 (dated by TCRdb to 2020 to 2022). Describing the broader study: Collaborator samples came from the United States, Italy and Spain and covered acute and convalescent phases of COVID-19. The prospective study material was composed of cDNA or gDNA derived from T cells, B-cell-depleted T cells, or PBMCs. Subjects who had been exposed to COVID-19, were actively infected with it, or had recovered from it provided the deeply sampled blood TCRbeta repertoires that made up the dataset. The repertoires were made available in a free public database intended to serve as a resource for research on the immune response to SARS-CoV-2. The samples were drawn from two sources: the first 160 participants of the ongoing ImmuneRACE study, and over 1,000 subjects contributed by 6 global collaborators. The sample metadata nearly always contained a de-identified subject ID, COVID-19 status, age in years and sex. Where available, HLA class I and class II types were taken from metadata supplied by the sample provider and were not determined by assay-based typing. The paper's findings and limits, for the study overall: The quantity of clinical and demographic metadata differed by source and by participant and was supplied without curation.

Each collaborating institution followed its own protocols to collect whole blood in K2EDTA tubes. Collaborator samples were shipped for TCRbeta analysis as frozen whole blood, isolated PBMCs, or DNA extracted from either sample type. The immunoSEQ Assay, a bias-controlled multiplex PCR, was used to amplify TCRbeta CDR3 regions from genomic DNA. From the authors' description of their analysis: Nucleated cell counts per sample were estimated from amplification of reference gene primers within the assay. To quantify the absolute abundance of each unique TCRbeta CDR3 rearrangement, sequence reads were collapsed and filtered. Productive Simpson clonality was computed per sample as the square root of Simpson's diversity index over productive rearrangements. The table was pulled from immuneACCESS by TCRdb, which kept in-frame rearrangements only. Such tables lose some clones; where checked, under half of the loss comes from unresolved V genes, and the rest has no known cause. The DNA gave D and trimming, while V, J and clone size come from that table. This sample is represented by around 53,000 clones; 77% of them were singletons. Jointly, the top ten make up around 45% of the sample.

This clone was counted only a few times. It has no known antigen specificity. One base away there is no much larger clone; base qualities are not given. The sequence was obtained from a man aged 70 or older with active or convalescent COVID-19. The material sequenced was peripheral blood.

CDR3 protein: CASSQFPGGEQYF. The nucleotides read TGTGCCAGCAGCCAATTCCCCGGGGGCGAGCAGTACTTC. This sequence uses TRBV16 and TRBJ2-7, with TRBD2 tentatively as D gene (6 bases match). The germline V gene sets CDR1 to KGHSY and CDR2 to FQNENV. Relative to germline, V is 1 base shorter and J is 6 bases shorter, with 10 bases between their ends. The CDR3, from cysteine to phenylalanine, totals 13 residues. The CDR3 DNA has 39 bases and is translated from base 1.